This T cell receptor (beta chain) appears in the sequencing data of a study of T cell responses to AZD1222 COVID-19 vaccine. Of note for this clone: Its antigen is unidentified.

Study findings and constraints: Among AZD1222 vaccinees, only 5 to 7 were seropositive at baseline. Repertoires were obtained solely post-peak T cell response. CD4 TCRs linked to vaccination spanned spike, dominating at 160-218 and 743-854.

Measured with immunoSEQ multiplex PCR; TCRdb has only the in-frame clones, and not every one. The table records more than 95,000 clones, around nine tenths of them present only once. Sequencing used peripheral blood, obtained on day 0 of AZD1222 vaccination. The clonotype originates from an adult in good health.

The CDR3 DNA sequence: TGTGCCAGCACCGGGGGGGGGCCATCGAAGGAAAAACTGTTTTTT. This codes for CASTGGGPSKEKLFF. The rearrangement joins TRBV6-5 to TRBJ1-4; a possible D gene is TRBD1 (6 bases). The CDR3 is 15 amino acids. Germline CDR1 MNHEY, CDR2 SVGAGI. Between the trimmed V and J ends, which lost 7 bases and 8 bases, there was a span of 20 bases.